This entry is about one T cell receptor beta chain. Data came from immunoSEQ multiplex PCR; TCRdb stores just in-frame clones and leaves some out. The sample yields roughly 30,000 clones, 82% seen once. This specimen belongs to a study of preoperative IRX-2 immunotherapy in early breast cancer. Treatment meaning: preoperative locoregional IRX-2 cytokine immunotherapy. This receptor was obtained from a human donor with breast cancer. Sample acquisition took place from a patient treated with IRX-2 immunotherapy.

The CDR3 region is CASSLRGRGRSGANVLTF. CDR3 nucleotides: TGTGCCAGCAGCTTACGAGGCAGGGGGCGGTCTGGGGCCAACGTCCTGACTTTC. The chain recombines TRBV11-3 with TRBJ2-6; 8 bases align to TRBD1. The J segment lost 1 base and the V segment lost 2 bases, leaving 7 bases of the junction unmatched. CDR3 length: 18 amino acids. Germline loops: CDR1 SGHNT, CDR2 YENEEA.